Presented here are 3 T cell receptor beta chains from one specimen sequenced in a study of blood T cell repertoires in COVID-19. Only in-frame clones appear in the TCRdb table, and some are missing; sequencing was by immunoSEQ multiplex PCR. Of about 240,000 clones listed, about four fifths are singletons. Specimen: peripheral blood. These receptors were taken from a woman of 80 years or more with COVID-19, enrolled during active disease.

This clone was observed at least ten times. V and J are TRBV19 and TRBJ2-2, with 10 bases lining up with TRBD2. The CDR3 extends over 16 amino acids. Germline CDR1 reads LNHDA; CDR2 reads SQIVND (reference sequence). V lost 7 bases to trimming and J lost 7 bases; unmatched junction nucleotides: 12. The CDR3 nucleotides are TGTGCCAGTACGGGTGAGGGGCGGACTAGCGGCGGGGAGCTGTTTTTT. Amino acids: CASTGEGRTSGGELFF.

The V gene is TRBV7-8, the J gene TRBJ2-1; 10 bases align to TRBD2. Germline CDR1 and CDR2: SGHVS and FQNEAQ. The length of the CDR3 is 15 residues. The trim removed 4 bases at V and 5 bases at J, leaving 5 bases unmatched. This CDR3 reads CASSSRLAGDNEQFF. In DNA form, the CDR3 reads TGTGCCAGCAGCTCCCGGCTAGCGGGAGACAATGAGCAGTTCTTC.

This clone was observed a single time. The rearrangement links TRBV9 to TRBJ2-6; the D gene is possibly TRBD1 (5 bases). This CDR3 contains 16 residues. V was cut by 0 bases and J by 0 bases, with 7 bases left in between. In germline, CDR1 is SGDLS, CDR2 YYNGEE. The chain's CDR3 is CASSVGQISGANVLTF. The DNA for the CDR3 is TGTGCCAGCAGCGTAGGACAGATCTCTGGGGCCAACGTCCTGACTTTC.